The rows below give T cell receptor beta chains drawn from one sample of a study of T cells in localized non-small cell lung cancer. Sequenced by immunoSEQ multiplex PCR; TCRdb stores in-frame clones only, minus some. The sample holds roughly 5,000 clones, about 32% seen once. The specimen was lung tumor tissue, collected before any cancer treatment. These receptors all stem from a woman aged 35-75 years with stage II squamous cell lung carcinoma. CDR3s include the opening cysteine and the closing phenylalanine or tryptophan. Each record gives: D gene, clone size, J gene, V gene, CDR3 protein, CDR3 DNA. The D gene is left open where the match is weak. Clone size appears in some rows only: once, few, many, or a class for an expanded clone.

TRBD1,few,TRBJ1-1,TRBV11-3,CASSPSGQGWNTEAFF,TGTGCCAGCAGCCCTAGTGGACAGGGGTGGAACACTGAAGCTTTCTTT
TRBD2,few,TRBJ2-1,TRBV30,CAWSVRSSGRAYEQFF,TGTGCCTGGAGTGTAAGGTCTAGCGGGAGGGCCTATGAGCAGTTCTTC
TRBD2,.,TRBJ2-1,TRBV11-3,CASSLGLAVYNEQFF,TGTGCCAGCAGCCTAGGACTAGCGGTATACAATGAGCAGTTCTTC
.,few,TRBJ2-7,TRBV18,CASSPDNYEQYF,TGTGCCAGCTCACCGGACAACTACGAGCAGTACTTC
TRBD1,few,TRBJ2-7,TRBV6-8,CASSTTGTGNYEQYF,TGTGCCAGCAGTACAACCGGGACAGGCAACTACGAGCAGTACTTC
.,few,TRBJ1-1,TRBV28,CASRGEGRVMNTEAFF,TGTGCCAGCCGGGGGGAGGGACGAGTAATGAACACTGAAGCTTTCTTT
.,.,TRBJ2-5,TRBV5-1,CASSPQRPRETQYF,TGCGCCAGCAGCCCTCAGCGGCCCAGAGAGACCCAGTACTTC
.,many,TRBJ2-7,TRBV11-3,CASSLDTGEGYEQYF,TGTGCCAGCAGCCTCGATACAGGGGAGGGCTACGAGCAGTACTTC
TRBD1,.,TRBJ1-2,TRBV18,CASSRQGSNHLNYGYTF,TGTGCCAGCTCCCGACAGGGCTCAAACCACTTAAACTATGGCTACACCTTC
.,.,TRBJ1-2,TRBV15,CATRQRGGLNYGYTF,TGTGCCACCAGGCAGAGGGGGGGGTTAAACTATGGCTACACCTTC
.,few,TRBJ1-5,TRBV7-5,CASSHPGEGNDNQPQHF,TGTGCCAGCAGCCATCCCGGGGAGGGGAATGACAATCAGCCCCAGCATTTT
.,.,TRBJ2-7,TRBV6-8,CASSYGSGQSSYEQYF,TGTGCCAGCAGTTACGGGTCAGGGCAGTCATCCTACGAGCAGTACTTC
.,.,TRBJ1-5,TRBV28,CASSLTGYGQPQHF,TGTGCCAGCAGTTTAACAGGTTACGGTCAGCCCCAGCATTTT
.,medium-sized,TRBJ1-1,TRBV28,CASSHGRYPTEAFF,TGTGCCAGTTCCCATGGCCGGTACCCCACTGAAGCTTTCTTT
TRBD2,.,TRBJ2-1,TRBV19,CASSILGSGRYNEQFF,TGTGCCAGTAGTATCCTTGGTAGCGGGAGATACAATGAGCAGTTCTTC
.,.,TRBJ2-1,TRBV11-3,CASSLTAAGSFDEQFF,TGTGCCAGCAGCTTAACAGCGGCGGGATCGTTTGATGAGCAGTTCTTC
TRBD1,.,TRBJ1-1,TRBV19,CASQDRGDTEAFF,TGTGCCAGTCAAGACAGGGGAGACACTGAAGCTTTCTTT
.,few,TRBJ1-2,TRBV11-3,CASSLWTDRPGYTF,TGTGCCAGCAGCTTATGGACCGATCGTCCCGGCTACACCTTC
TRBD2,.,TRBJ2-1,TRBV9,CASSDGTSGSNEQFF,TGTGCCAGCAGCGACGGGACTAGCGGTAGCAATGAGCAGTTCTTC
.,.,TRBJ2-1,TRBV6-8,CASSYSRTSNNEQFF,TGTGCCAGCAGTTACTCGAGGACTTCCAACAATGAGCAGTTCTTC
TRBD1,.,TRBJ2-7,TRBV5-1,CASSYGQGDYEQYF,TGCGCCAGCAGCTACGGACAGGGGGACTACGAGCAGTACTTC
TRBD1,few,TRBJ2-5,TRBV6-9,CASTRQGTETQYF,TGTGCCAGCACCAGACAGGGGACAGAGACCCAGTACTTC
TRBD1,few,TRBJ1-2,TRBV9,CASSVGGTGARGYTF,TGTGCCAGCAGCGTAGGAGGGACAGGGGCGCGAGGCTACACCTTC
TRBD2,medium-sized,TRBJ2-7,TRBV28,CASSLVIVAGGISSYEQYF,TGTGCCAGCAGTTTAGTAATAGTAGCGGGAGGGATTAGCTCCTACGAGCAGTACTTC
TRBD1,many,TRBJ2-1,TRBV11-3,CASSSRQGDNEQFF,TGTGCCAGCAGCTCCCGACAGGGTGACAATGAGCAGTTCTTC
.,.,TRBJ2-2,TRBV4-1,CASSHNAGADTGELFF,TGCGCCAGCAGCCACAATGCGGGGGCCGACACCGGGGAGCTGTTTTTT
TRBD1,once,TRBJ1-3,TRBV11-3,CASSLTGWGGNTIYF,TGTGCCAGCAGCTTGACAGGGTGGGGCGGAAACACCATATATTTT
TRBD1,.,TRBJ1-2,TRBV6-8,CASRQTTGDGYTF,TGTGCCAGCAGACAAACAACAGGGGATGGCTACACCTTC
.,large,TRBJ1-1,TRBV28,CASSLMVNTEAFF,TGTGCCAGCAGTTTAATGGTGAACACTGAAGCTTTCTTT
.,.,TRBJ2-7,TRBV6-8,CASSSFRAAYEQYF,TGTGCCAGCAGTTCCTTCCGGGCCGCCTACGAGCAGTACTTC
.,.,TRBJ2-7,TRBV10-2,CASRKAGDSYEQYF,TGCGCCAGCCGAAAGGCAGGGGACTCCTACGAGCAGTACTTC
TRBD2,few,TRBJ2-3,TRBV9,CASSEGRQAGGPRLCW,TGTGCCAGCAGTGAAGGGAGGCAAGCGGGAGGGCCTCGTCTTTGTTGG
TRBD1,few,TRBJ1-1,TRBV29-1,CSVRTGGNTEAFF,TGCAGCGTGCGGACAGGGGGTAACACTGAAGCTTTCTTT
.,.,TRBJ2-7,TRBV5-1,CASSFVGGQSYEQYF,TGCGCCAGCAGCTTTGTCGGGGGTCAGTCCTACGAGCAGTACTTC
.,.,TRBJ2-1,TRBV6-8,CASSVSPGSNEQFF,TGTGCCAGCAGTGTCTCTCCTGGGAGTAATGAGCAGTTCTTC
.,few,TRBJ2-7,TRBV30,CAWSVSAYEQYF,TGTGCCTGGAGTGTATCGGCCTACGAGCAGTACTTC
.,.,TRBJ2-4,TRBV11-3,CASSLPGNPNIQYF,TGTGCCAGCAGCTTGCCCGGTAACCCTAACATTCAGTACTTC
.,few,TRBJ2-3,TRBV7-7,CASSLGYTSTDTQYF,TGTGCCAGCAGCTTGGGGTATACTAGCACAGATACGCAGTATTTT
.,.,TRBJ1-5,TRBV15,CATSRDPLATGNQPQHF,TGTGCCACCAGCCGGGACCCCCTTGCTACAGGCAATCAGCCCCAGCATTTT
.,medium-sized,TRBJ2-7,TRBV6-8,CASKVKGVGEQYF,TGTGCCAGCAAGGTTAAGGGCGTTGGCGAGCAGTACTTC
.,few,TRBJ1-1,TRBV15,CATSRDLTGAGTEAFF,TGTGCCACCAGCAGAGATCTGACAGGCGCTGGCACTGAAGCTTTCTTT
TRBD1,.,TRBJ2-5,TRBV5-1,CASSPLGQGFQETQYF,TGCGCCAGCAGCCCACTAGGACAGGGTTTCCAAGAGACCCAGTACTTC
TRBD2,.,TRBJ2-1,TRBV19,CASSIYSSSGRRQGEQFF,TGTGCCAGTAGTATCTATTCCTCTAGCGGGAGGAGGCAAGGTGAGCAGTTCTTC
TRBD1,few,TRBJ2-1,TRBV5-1,CASSPGQGTYNEQFF,TGCGCCAGCAGCCCGGGACAGGGAACCTACAATGAGCAGTTCTTC
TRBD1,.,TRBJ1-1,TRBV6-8,CASSTQQGAGTEAFF,TGTGCCAGCAGTACCCAACAGGGGGCTGGGACTGAAGCTTTCTTT
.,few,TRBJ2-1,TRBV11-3,CASSLDGGIYNEQFF,TGTGCCAGCAGCTTAGATGGCGGTATATACAATGAGCAGTTCTTC
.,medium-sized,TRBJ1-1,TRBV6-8,CASVSSGNTEAFF,TGTGCCAGCGTCAGCTCGGGGAACACTGAAGCTTTCTTT
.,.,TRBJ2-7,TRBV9,CASSVQAGRATAGYEQYF,TGTGCCAGCAGTGTTCAGGCGGGACGCGCTACAGCGGGCTACGAGCAGTACTTC
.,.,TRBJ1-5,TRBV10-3,CAISETGMDQPQHF,TGTGCCATCAGTGAGACAGGGATGGATCAGCCCCAGCATTTT
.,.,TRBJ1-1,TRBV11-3,CASSPRGGAGTEAFF,TGTGCCAGCAGCCCTAGAGGGGGGGCAGGTACTGAAGCTTTCTTT
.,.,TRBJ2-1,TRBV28,CASSSGGPALNEQFF,TGTGCCAGCAGTTCGGGGGGCCCCGCTCTCAATGAGCAGTTCTTC
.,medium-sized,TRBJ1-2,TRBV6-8,CASSYSYYTGGYTF,TGTGCCAGCAGTTACTCATATTACACAGGCGGCTACACCTTC
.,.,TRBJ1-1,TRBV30,CAWSVPGHNTEAFF,TGTGCCTGGAGTGTCCCGGGACACAACACTGAAGCTTTCTTT
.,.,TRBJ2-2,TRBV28,CASSFGSANTGELFF,TGTGCCAGCAGTTTTGGCAGCGCGAACACCGGGGAGCTGTTTTTT